One and the same sample provided the 3 T cell receptor beta chains below, sequenced in a study of blood T cells in healthy people across ages. Next came a second PCR, run for about 7 to 12 cycles, which used a sample-barcoded 5' primer along with a J-beta primer mix. TCRdb reprocessed the 5' RACE reads via MiXCR and lists one record per CDR3 protein. Of about 1.4 million distinct CDR3 sequences in the sample, around 55% were seen once. Sequencing was done on a sample of blood. The receptors originated from a man aged 18 to 35 in good health.

This clonotype was counted a few times. This chain joins TRBV4-1 and TRBJ2-5; 9 bases align to TRBD2. With 2 bases clipped from V and 3 bases from J, the junction kept 7 bases outside the gene matches. Germline CDR1 MGHRA, CDR2 YSYEKL. CDR3 length: 16 residues. This CDR3 is CASSQIQRGAEETQYF. The DNA for the CDR3 is TGCGCCAGCAGCCAAATTCAGCGGGGGGCCGAAGAGACCCAGTACTTC.

The genes are TRBV20-1 and TRBJ1-5; no reliable D call. CDR3 length equals 13 residues. The V end lost 5 bases, the J end lost 1 base, and 9 bases lay between the germline ends. Germline CDR1 reads DFQATT; CDR2 reads SNEGSKA (reference sequence). CDR3 sequence (DNA): TGCAGTGCTCCTGGACGGAGCAATCAGCCCCAGCATTTT. Its translation is CSAPGRSNQPQHF.

The chain joins TRBV28 to TRBJ2-1; D is ambiguous. This CDR3 has 15 amino acids. The V gene lost 8 bases and the J gene lost 2 bases, with 16 bases spanning the gap. From germline, CDR1 is MDHEN and CDR2 SYDVKM. This CDR3 is CASGPQGEAYNEQFF. CDR3 DNA: TGTGCCAGCGGTCCACAAGGAGAAGCCTACAATGAGCAGTTCTTC.